The sequence of this T cell receptor beta chain was determined in a study of cytomegalovirus exposure and HLA in healthy donors. The CDR3 runs 14 residues. CDR1 is SEHNR, CDR2 FQNEAQ, per germline (reference sequence). V was cut by 0 bases and J by 5 bases, with 10 bases left in between. The PCR used 60 Vbeta and 13 Jbeta primers. The method was immunoSEQ multiplex PCR; TCRdb's version includes in-frame clones alone and lacks a portion of them. The sample lists approximately 180,000 clones, just over 70% occurring once. The rearrangement links TRBV7-9 to TRBJ1-1; D gene uncertain. The receptor was isolated from a human donor in good health. Material: PBMCs. In DNA, the CDR3 is TGTGCCAGCAGCTTAGCGATGGCGGGAACTGAAGCTTTCTTT. This encodes CASSLAMAGTEAFF. Drawing the rest from reference TRBV7-9 and TRBJ1-1, the complete variable domain is DTGVSQNPRHKITKRGQNVTFRCDPISEHNRLYWYRQTLGQGPEFLTYFQNEAQLEKSRLLSDRFSAERPKGSFSTLEIQRTEQGDSAMYLCASSLAMAGTEAFFGQGTRLTVV.